The rows below give T cell receptor beta chains drawn from one sample of a study of blood T cell repertoires in COVID-19. Data came from immunoSEQ multiplex PCR; TCRdb stores just in-frame clones and leaves some out. This repertoire shows around 180,000 clones, approximately 79% found once; its top ten account for 15% to 20%. The sample taken for sequencing was peripheral blood. The source is a man in his 60s with active or convalescent COVID-19. The CDR3 runs from the conserved cysteine through the conserved F or W. Each record gives: V gene, J gene, clone size, D gene, CDR3 protein, CDR3 DNA. A D gene is named only where the DNA matches it firmly. Size is stated for part of the rows, as once, few or many counts, or as a class when the clone is expanded.

v_call: TRBV30; j_call: TRBJ2-6; clone_size: -; d_call: TRBD2; cdr3_aa: CAWSVRSGRPGANVLTF; cdr3_nt: TGTGCCTGGAGTGTACGAAGCGGGAGGCCAGGGGCCAACGTCCTGACTTTC
v_call: TRBV28; j_call: TRBJ2-2; clone_size: -; d_call: -; cdr3_aa: CASNGEDTGELFF; cdr3_nt: TGTGCCAGCAACGGCGAGGACACCGGGGAGCTGTTTTTT
v_call: TRBV7-2; j_call: TRBJ2-3; clone_size: -; d_call: -; cdr3_aa: CASSLVGSRTDTQYF; cdr3_nt: TGTGCCAGCAGCTTAGTTGGGAGCCGCACAGATACGCAGTATTTT
v_call: TRBV29-1; j_call: TRBJ2-7; clone_size: few; d_call: -; cdr3_aa: CSVISGRGGTKQYF; cdr3_nt: TGCAGCGTTATCTCGGGACGGGGAGGAACCAAGCAGTACTTC
v_call: TRBV7-3; j_call: TRBJ2-2; clone_size: -; d_call: -; cdr3_aa: CASSSAGAGGELFF; cdr3_nt: TGTGCCAGCAGCTCGGCGGGGGCCGGCGGGGAGCTGTTTTTT
v_call: TRBV6-2/TRBV6-3; j_call: TRBJ2-5; clone_size: -; d_call: -; cdr3_aa: CASSLRFSGAWGETQYF; cdr3_nt: TGTGCCAGCAGTCTCCGCTTCTCAGGGGCCTGGGGCGAGACCCAGTACTTC
v_call: TRBV7-3; j_call: TRBJ2-7; clone_size: -; d_call: TRBD1; cdr3_aa: CASSLTGTGVQYF; cdr3_nt: TGTGCCAGCAGCTTGACGGGGACAGGGGTGCAGTACTTC
v_call: TRBV3-1/TRBV3-2; j_call: TRBJ1-1; clone_size: -; d_call: -; cdr3_aa: CASSRDRFAFF; cdr3_nt: TGTGCCAGCAGCCGCGACAGGTTCGCTTTCTTT
v_call: TRBV28; j_call: TRBJ1-4; clone_size: -; d_call: -; cdr3_aa: CASSFPLGQTGTEKLFF; cdr3_nt: TGTGCCAGCAGTTTTCCTCTCGGCCAGACGGGAACTGAAAAACTGTTTTTT
v_call: TRBV28; j_call: TRBJ2-1; clone_size: -; d_call: -; cdr3_aa: CASSLRNEQFF; cdr3_nt: TGTGCCAGCAGTTTACGCAATGAGCAGTTCTTC
v_call: TRBV7-3; j_call: TRBJ1-1; clone_size: -; d_call: -; cdr3_aa: CASSLTGGTEAFF; cdr3_nt: TGTGCCAGCAGCTTAACGGGAGGCACTGAAGCTTTCTTT
v_call: TRBV18; j_call: TRBJ2-5; clone_size: -; d_call: -; cdr3_aa: CASSRGLQETQYF; cdr3_nt: TGTGCCAGCTCACGGGGACTCCAAGAGACCCAGTACTTC
v_call: TRBV10-2; j_call: TRBJ1-4; clone_size: -; d_call: TRBD1; cdr3_aa: CASSAGTGGNEKLFF; cdr3_nt: TGCGCCAGCAGTGCTGGGACAGGGGGCAATGAAAAACTGTTTTTT
v_call: TRBV7-2; j_call: TRBJ1-6; clone_size: -; d_call: -; cdr3_aa: CASTLRGRDSPLHF; cdr3_nt: TGTGCCAGCACCCTAAGGGGCAGGGATTCACCCCTCCACTTT
v_call: TRBV30; j_call: TRBJ1-6; clone_size: once; d_call: TRBD1; cdr3_aa: CAWRGTGNSPLHF; cdr3_nt: TGTGCCTGGAGGGGGACAGGCAATTCACCCCTCCACTTT
v_call: TRBV3-1/TRBV3-2; j_call: TRBJ2-5; clone_size: -; d_call: -; cdr3_aa: CASGAGGVQETQYF; cdr3_nt: TGTGCCAGCGGAGCCGGAGGGGTCCAAGAGACCCAGTACTTC
v_call: TRBV29-1; j_call: TRBJ2-1; clone_size: -; d_call: TRBD1; cdr3_aa: CSATTGFSNEQFF; cdr3_nt: TGCAGCGCAACGACAGGGTTTAGCAATGAGCAGTTCTTC
v_call: TRBV7-9; j_call: TRBJ2-7; clone_size: once; d_call: TRBD2; cdr3_aa: CASSFGDRGVFEQYF; cdr3_nt: TGTGCCAGCAGCTTTGGGGACCGGGGGGTTTTCGAGCAGTACTTC
v_call: TRBV27; j_call: TRBJ2-7; clone_size: -; d_call: TRBD2; cdr3_aa: CASSHTSGSLQYEQYF; cdr3_nt: TGTGCCAGCAGCCATACTAGCGGGAGCCTTCAGTACGAGCAGTACTTC
v_call: TRBV7-2; j_call: TRBJ2-7; clone_size: -; d_call: TRBD2; cdr3_aa: CASSLAPYGTSRSYEQYF; cdr3_nt: TGTGCCAGCAGCTTAGCACCCTATGGGACTAGCAGAAGCTACGAGCAGTACTTC
v_call: TRBV19; j_call: TRBJ2-5; clone_size: -; d_call: -; cdr3_aa: CASSSSRETQYF; cdr3_nt: TGTGCCAGTAGTAGTTCTCGAGAGACCCAGTACTTC
v_call: TRBV27; j_call: TRBJ1-1; clone_size: -; d_call: -; cdr3_aa: CASSLMGATEAFF; cdr3_nt: TGTGCCAGCAGTTTAATGGGAGCCACTGAAGCTTTCTTT
v_call: TRBV9; j_call: TRBJ2-1; clone_size: -; d_call: TRBD2; cdr3_aa: CASSRVGRGDEQFF; cdr3_nt: TGTGCCAGCAGCCGCGTCGGGAGGGGAGATGAGCAGTTCTTC
v_call: TRBV5-5; j_call: TRBJ2-1; clone_size: -; d_call: TRBD2; cdr3_aa: CASSLRLAGGREQFF; cdr3_nt: TGTGCCAGCAGCTTGCGGCTAGCGGGAGGCCGTGAGCAGTTCTTC
v_call: TRBV7-6; j_call: TRBJ1-3; clone_size: few; d_call: TRBD1; cdr3_aa: CASSFRQGRVSGNTIYF; cdr3_nt: TGTGCCAGCAGCTTCCGACAGGGGAGGGTGTCAGGAAACACCATATATTTT
v_call: TRBV7-9; j_call: TRBJ2-7; clone_size: -; d_call: TRBD2; cdr3_aa: CASSSPLAGSSYEQYF; cdr3_nt: TGTGCCAGCAGCTCTCCGTTAGCGGGCAGCTCCTACGAGCAGTACTTC
v_call: TRBV28; j_call: TRBJ2-4; clone_size: -; d_call: -; cdr3_aa: CASSLSGTKNIQYF; cdr3_nt: TGTGCCAGCAGTTTATCAGGGACCAAAAACATTCAGTACTTC
v_call: TRBV4-1; j_call: TRBJ2-1; clone_size: once; d_call: TRBD2; cdr3_aa: CASSPGLAGRNEQFF; cdr3_nt: TGCGCCAGCAGCCCCGGACTAGCGGGAAGAAATGAGCAGTTCTTC
v_call: TRBV6-5; j_call: TRBJ2-7; clone_size: -; d_call: TRBD1; cdr3_aa: CASTPGQPTSKQYF; cdr3_nt: TGTGCCAGCACCCCGGGACAGCCGACCTCGAAGCAGTACTTC
v_call: TRBV11-1; j_call: TRBJ2-5; clone_size: once; d_call: TRBD2; cdr3_aa: CASSHSGTDSETQYF; cdr3_nt: TGTGCCAGCAGCCATAGCGGGACGGATTCGGAGACCCAGTACTTC
v_call: TRBV21-1; j_call: TRBJ1-2; clone_size: -; d_call: -; cdr3_aa: CASSKVGGQDYGYTF; cdr3_nt: TGTGCCAGCAGCAAAGTTGGCGGACAGGACTATGGCTACACCTTC
v_call: TRBV6-6; j_call: TRBJ1-2; clone_size: -; d_call: -; cdr3_aa: CASSYQGNYGYTF; cdr3_nt: TGTGCCAGCAGTTACCAGGGTAACTATGGCTACACCTTC
v_call: TRBV28; j_call: TRBJ1-1; clone_size: -; d_call: -; cdr3_aa: CASSTFTGSTEAFF; cdr3_nt: TGTGCCAGCAGTACCTTTACAGGGAGCACTGAAGCTTTCTTT
v_call: TRBV25-1; j_call: TRBJ2-7; clone_size: -; d_call: -; cdr3_aa: CASSPRLLGAYEQYF; cdr3_nt: TGTGCCAGCAGCCCCCGCCTCCTAGGCGCCTACGAGCAGTACTTC
v_call: TRBV2; j_call: TRBJ2-7; clone_size: -; d_call: TRBD2; cdr3_aa: CASSRSPGLAYEQYF; cdr3_nt: TGTGCCAGCAGTAGGAGCCCCGGACTAGCCTACGAGCAGTACTTC
v_call: TRBV5-4; j_call: TRBJ1-1; clone_size: -; d_call: -; cdr3_aa: CASSLGRSLVEAFF; cdr3_nt: TGTGCCAGCAGCTTGGGGAGGTCTCTAGTTGAAGCTTTCTTT
v_call: TRBV4-1; j_call: TRBJ2-3; clone_size: once; d_call: TRBD2; cdr3_aa: CASSQAGLAGTDTQYF; cdr3_nt: TGCGCCAGCAGCCAAGCCGGACTAGCGGGAACAGATACGCAGTATTTT
v_call: TRBV7-2; j_call: TRBJ2-3; clone_size: once; d_call: -; cdr3_aa: CASSSQRGLSTDTQYF; cdr3_nt: TGTGCCAGCAGCTCCCAACGGGGTTTGAGCACAGATACGCAGTATTTT
v_call: TRBV28; j_call: TRBJ2-3; clone_size: -; d_call: -; cdr3_aa: CASRPRRAYTDTQYF; cdr3_nt: TGTGCCAGCAGACCTAGGAGGGCCTACACAGATACGCAGTATTTT
v_call: TRBV27; j_call: TRBJ1-2; clone_size: -; d_call: TRBD1; cdr3_aa: CASSLSGTGSSYGYTF; cdr3_nt: TGTGCCAGCAGTTTATCGGGGACAGGGAGCTCCTATGGCTACACCTTC
v_call: TRBV4-2; j_call: TRBJ2-7; clone_size: -; d_call: TRBD2; cdr3_aa: CASSLLPGLAGVPNEQYF; cdr3_nt: TGTGCCAGCAGCCTGTTACCGGGACTAGCGGGAGTTCCCAACGAGCAGTACTTC
v_call: TRBV4-1; j_call: TRBJ1-4; clone_size: -; d_call: TRBD1; cdr3_aa: CASSQVDRENEKLFF; cdr3_nt: TGCGCCAGCAGCCAAGTAGACAGGGAGAATGAAAAACTGTTTTTT
v_call: TRBV6-1; j_call: TRBJ2-1; clone_size: -; d_call: -; cdr3_aa: CASSELLVVYNEQFF; cdr3_nt: TGTGCCAGCAGTGAATTACTAGTAGTCTACAATGAGCAGTTCTTC
v_call: TRBV3-1/TRBV3-2; j_call: TRBJ2-6; clone_size: -; d_call: -; cdr3_aa: CASSQELVGGSGANVLTF; cdr3_nt: TGTGCCAGCAGCCAAGAACTAGTCGGGGGCTCTGGGGCCAACGTCCTGACTTTC
v_call: TRBV6-5; j_call: TRBJ1-5; clone_size: -; d_call: -; cdr3_aa: CASSLWAGSNQPQHF; cdr3_nt: TGTGCCAGCAGTCTGTGGGCAGGGTCCAATCAGCCCCAGCATTTT
v_call: TRBV11-3; j_call: TRBJ1-2; clone_size: -; d_call: -; cdr3_aa: CASSPQGFLGYTF; cdr3_nt: TGTGCCAGCAGCCCCCAGGGATTTTTGGGCTACACCTTC
v_call: TRBV3-1/TRBV3-2; j_call: TRBJ2-1; clone_size: -; d_call: -; cdr3_aa: CASSLVDRSKFF; cdr3_nt: TGTGCCAGCAGCCTCGTCGACAGGAGCAAGTTCTTC
v_call: TRBV7-8; j_call: TRBJ2-5; clone_size: -; d_call: -; cdr3_aa: CASTFMGRKYQETQYF; cdr3_nt: TGTGCCAGCACCTTCATGGGCCGAAAGTACCAAGAGACCCAGTACTTC
v_call: TRBV27; j_call: TRBJ1-2; clone_size: -; d_call: TRBD1; cdr3_aa: CASSLQGIRYGYTF; cdr3_nt: TGTGCCAGCAGTCTACAGGGGATTCGGTATGGCTACACCTTC
v_call: TRBV11-3; j_call: TRBJ2-1; clone_size: -; d_call: -; cdr3_aa: CASSLADNEQFF; cdr3_nt: TGTGCCAGCAGCTTAGCTGACAATGAGCAGTTCTTC
v_call: TRBV3-1/TRBV3-2; j_call: TRBJ2-1; clone_size: -; d_call: -; cdr3_aa: CASSQVSGSHNEQFF; cdr3_nt: TGTGCCAGCAGCCAAGTGTCCGGGAGTCACAATGAGCAGTTCTTC
v_call: TRBV7-8; j_call: TRBJ2-3; clone_size: -; d_call: -; cdr3_aa: CASSKAGYDTQYF; cdr3_nt: TGTGCCAGCAGCAAGGCCGGGTACGATACGCAGTATTTT